What follows are 14 T cell receptor beta chains derived from one specimen sequenced in a study of CD8 T cells in Susac syndrome. Reverse transcription used about 0.5 to 1 ug RNA and random hexamers. TCRdb used MiXCR to reprocess the immunoSEQ multiplex PCR reads, holding one entry per CDR3 protein. The sample records under 550,000 distinct CDR3 sequences, around 85% being singletons. Sequenced: CD8+ T cells from PBMCs. The receptors here all came from a human donor with multiple sclerosis.

CDR3 DNA: TGTGCCAGCAGCCCTGGTTATAAGGGCTACGAGCAGTACTTC. Amino acids: CASSPGYKGYEQYF. The chain joins TRBV13 to TRBJ2-7; D is ambiguous. The V gene lost 5 bases and the J gene lost 3 bases, with 14 bases spanning the gap. Germline values: CDR1 PRHDT, CDR2 FYEKMQ (reference sequence). The CDR3 totals 14 residues.

This chain uses TRBV7-9 with TRBJ2-1, with D maybe TRBD2 (6 bases). V lost 5 bases and J 7 bases, leaving 18 bases between the germline ends. Germline V gene data show CDR1 as SEHNR and CDR2 as FQNEAQ (reference sequence). This CDR3 comprises 15 residues. The CDR3 is CASSSSGTPLNEQFF. CDR3 DNA sequence: TGTGCCAGCAGCAGTTCCGGGACTCCTTTAAATGAGCAGTTCTTC.

The genes are TRBV6-2 or TRBV6-3 and TRBJ1-2; 7 bases agree with TRBD1. Trimming cost V 1 base and J 8 bases; bases outside gene matches: 13. CDR1 is MNHEY and CDR2 is SVGEGT in the germline V gene. The CDR3 spans 16 residues. In nucleotides, the CDR3 is TGTGCCAGCAGTTACTTCCCGCGACAGGGCCCCTTGGGCTACACCTTC. As protein: CASSYFPRQGPLGYTF.

CDR3 DNA: TGTGCCAGCAGTCCCCCTGACAGGGCCTTCTACGAGCAGTACTTC. The encoded protein is CASSPPDRAFYEQYF. The chain has TRBV27 and TRBJ2-7; 7 nucleotides match TRBD1. Germline V gene data show CDR1 as MNHEY and CDR2 as SMNVEV (reference sequence). The CDR3 spans 15 residues. V was pared by 5 bases and J by 3 bases, with 10 bases of the junction left unmatched.

This rearrangement joins TRBV19 to TRBJ2-5; 8 nucleotides match TRBD2. The CDR3 sequence is 16 residues long. J lost 2 bases, V lost 3 bases, and 8 bases had no gene match. Germline V gene data show CDR1 as LNHDA and CDR2 as SQIVND (reference sequence). Here the CDR3 reads CASSMNMAGGQETQYF. In DNA form, the CDR3 reads TGTGCCAGTAGTATGAATATGGCGGGGGGTCAAGAGACCCAGTACTTC.

The V call is TRBV27, the J call TRBJ2-7, with 12 nucleotides matching TRBD2. J gave up 7 bases and V 4 bases, and 11 bases lay outside the gene matches. The germline CDR1 and CDR2 sequences are MNHEY and SMNVEV (reference sequence). The CDR3 is made up of 16 amino acids. In DNA, the CDR3 is TGTGCCAGCAGTTCCCGGACTAGCGGGATTTTGAGGGAGCAGTACTTC. Translation gives CASSSRTSGILREQYF.

This rearrangement joins TRBV29-1 to TRBJ1-2; no clear D gene. With 2 bases removed from V and 3 bases from J, the gap between germline ends came to 10 bases. The length of the CDR3 is 13 residues. Germline assignment: CDR1 SQVTM and CDR2 ANQGSEA. The CDR3 loop is CSVEPFEHYGYTF. The CDR3 coding sequence is TGCAGCGTTGAACCCTTCGAGCACTATGGCTACACCTTC.

This clonotype was recorded once. This CDR3 is CASSERRTGGHQETQYF. The DNA of the CDR3 is TGTGCCAGCAGTGAACGACGGACAGGGGGCCACCAAGAGACCCAGTACTTC. J is TRBJ2-5 and V is TRBV25-1; the match to TRBD1 covers 11 bases. CDR3 length equals 17 residues. V gave up 2 bases and J gave up 0 bases; unmatched junction bases: 5. Looked up from germline, CDR1 is MGHDK and CDR2 is SYGVNS.

The J gene is TRBJ2-1, the V gene TRBV7-9; maybe TRBD2 (6 bases). This CDR3 comprises 17 residues. Germline values: CDR1 SEHNR, CDR2 FQNEAQ (reference sequence). Trimming cost V 1 base and J 3 bases, with 16 bases left between them. As DNA, the CDR3 is TGTGCCAGCAGCTTAGGGGGGGTGGTATCTGGCTACAATGAGCAGTTCTTC. Protein: CASSLGGVVSGYNEQFF. Supplemented by reference TRBV7-9 and TRBJ2-1, the full variable domain reads DTGVSQNPRHKITKRGQNVTFRCDPISEHNRLYWYRQTLGQGPEFLTYFQNEAQLEKSRLLSDRFSAERPKGSFSTLEIQRTEQGDSAMYLCASSLGGVVSGYNEQFFGPGTRLTVL.

The table lists this clonotype with a few counts. A junction boundary mismatches the germline segment, possibly from a read error. This rearrangement joins TRBV4-1 to TRBJ2-1, with a weak D call TRBD1 (6 bases). The CDR3 runs 13 residues. CDR1 and CDR2 from the germline V gene are MGHRA and YSYEKL. This chain's CDR3 is CASSQARGNEQFF. The CDR3 nucleotides read TGTGCCAGCAGCCAAGCAAGGGGGAATGAGCAGTTCTTC.

The chain links TRBV7-9 to TRBJ2-3; 9 bases fit TRBD2. This CDR3 comprises 16 residues. The germline V gene has CDR1 SEHNR and CDR2 FQNEAQ (reference sequence). V gave up 5 bases and J gave up 0 bases; unmatched junction bases: 6. CDR3 sequence (DNA): TGTGCCAGCAGCGATAGCGGGGGCCCCAGCACAGATACGCAGTATTTT. Its translation is CASSDSGGPSTDTQYF.

V is TRBV7-9 and J is TRBJ2-7; 9 bases line up with TRBD2. V shed 5 bases, J shed 0 bases, and the junction held 11 bases outside the gene matches. Germline V CDR1 and CDR2: SEHNR, FQNEAQ (reference sequence). This CDR3 has 17 amino acids. For the CDR3, the DNA is TGTGCCAGCAGCAGCACAGCCGGGACTAGCAGCTCCTACGAGCAGTACTTC. Translating gives CASSSTAGTSSSYEQYF.

This clonotype was seen only a few times. This chain connects TRBV6-1 to TRBJ2-7, with a tentative D call TRBD1 (5 bases). V lost 7 bases to trimming and J lost 5 bases, with 18 bases between them. Germline V gene data show CDR1 as MNHNS and CDR2 as SASEGT. The CDR3 loop spans 14 amino acids. In DNA, the CDR3 is TGTGCCAGCAACCACCTCAGGGATGCCGACGAGCAGTACTTC. It translates to CASNHLRDADEQYF.

In its sample, this clonotype was seen once. This chain joins TRBV19 and TRBJ2-2; D could derive from TRBD1 or TRBD2 (5 bases each). Germline CDR1 LNHDA, CDR2 SQIVND (reference sequence). V lost 6 bases to trimming and J lost 0 bases, with 11 bases between them. The CDR3 spans 15 residues. CDR3 in DNA: TGTGCCAGTAGCATGGGGACGTCGAACACCGGGGAGCTGTTTTTT. Protein: CASSMGTSNTGELFF. Full variable domain (rest looked up from reference TRBV19 and TRBJ2-2): DGGITQSPKYLFRKEGQNVTLSCEQNLNHDAMYWYRQDPGQGLRLIYYSQIVNDFQKGDIAEGYSVSREKKESFPLTVTSAQKNPTAFYLCASSMGTSNTGELFFGEGSRLTVL.